These 15 T cell receptor beta chains were all obtained from the same sample, sequenced in a study of cytomegalovirus exposure and HLA in healthy donors (dated by TCRdb to 2017 to 2019). The library was generated by the immunoSEQ multiplex PCR assay. For the multiplex PCR, a mixture combining 60 forward primers for TCR Vbeta segments and 13 reverse primers for TCR Jbeta segments was used. TCRdb limited this immuneACCESS table to in-frame rearrangements with V and J called. A share of clones is missing; checked studies link under half to unresolved V genes, and the rest is unexplained. The sample data list about 140,000 clones, and approximately 80% of these were observed just once. The top ten hold about 2.4% of the sample. The material sequenced was PBMCs. All receptors come from a young woman in good health and CMV-seropositive.

This chain joins TRBV7-9 and TRBJ1-2; the match to TRBD1 covers 8 bases. V shed 5 bases and J 7 bases; nucleotides not matched to a gene: 9. This CDR3 comprises 14 residues. Germline-derived CDR1 and CDR2 are SEHNR and FQNEAQ (reference sequence). CDR3 DNA sequence: TGTGCCAGCAGCAAACAGGGGGTAGACTTTGGCTACACCTTC. This sequence encodes CASSKQGVDFGYTF.

The V call is TRBV11-2, the J call TRBJ1-1; D ambiguous. CDR3 length equals 15 residues. Between the trimmed V and J ends, which lost 4 bases and 4 bases, there was a span of 16 bases. Germline values: CDR1 SGHAT, CDR2 FQNNGV. CDR3 loop: CASSYRKRSSTEAFF. The CDR3 bases are TGTGCCAGCAGCTACCGCAAGCGTTCGAGCACTGAAGCTTTCTTT.

The chain links TRBV5-1 to TRBJ1-3; D remains unclear. Germline-derived CDR1 and CDR2 are SGHRS and YFSETQ. With 5 bases removed from V and 0 bases from J, the gap between germline ends came to 6 bases. The length of the CDR3 is 13 residues. The CDR3 sequence is CASRTSSGNTIYF. The CDR3 coding sequence is TGCGCCAGCAGAACGAGCTCTGGAAACACCATATATTTT.

J is TRBJ1-1 and V is TRBV2; D may be TRBD1 (6 bases). This CDR3 region has 13 residues. V gave up 6 bases and J gave up 4 bases, with 12 bases separating them. CDR1 is SNHLY and CDR2 is FYNNEI in the germline V gene. CDR3 sequence: CASRNREGTEAFF. The CDR3, as DNA: TGTGCCAGCAGGAACAGGGAGGGCACTGAAGCTTTCTTT.

This clone appeared a few times. The V and J genes are TRBV2 and TRBJ1-5, with no clear D. V was clipped by 3 bases and J by 1 base, with 10 bases between them. CDR1 is SNHLY, CDR2 FYNNEI, per germline. CDR3 length: 15 amino acids. CDR3 amino acids: CASSDSGLSNQPQHF. The CDR3 bases are TGTGCCAGCAGTGATTCCGGGTTGAGCAATCAGCCCCAGCATTTT. Full variable domain (rest looked up from reference TRBV2 and TRBJ1-5): EPEVTQTPSHQVTQMGQEVILRCVPISNHLYFYWYRQILGQKVEFLVSFYNNEISEKSEIFDDQFSVERPDGSNFTLKIRSTKLEDSAMYFCASSDSGLSNQPQHFGDGTRLSIL.

The V gene is TRBV10-1, the J gene TRBJ1-5, with TRBD1 matching over 9 bases. The V gene end was trimmed by 1 base and the J gene end by 9 bases; junction bases not matched to a gene: 13. In germline, CDR1 is WNHNN, CDR2 SYGVQD (reference sequence). This CDR3 is built from 17 residues. CDR3 nucleotides: TGCGCCAGCAGTGAGTTGGAAGGGACAGGGAGGGTTTGGCCCCAGCATTTT. Its translation: CASSELEGTGRVWPQHF.

The chain links TRBV6-1 to TRBJ2-7, with 8 bases identical to TRBD2. The germline gives CDR1 MNHNS, CDR2 SASEGT. Unmatched junction bases numbered 11, after V lost 10 bases and J lost 0 bases. The CDR3 consists of 15 residues. The CDR3 sequence: CATRSSGGSSYEQYF. The CDR3 DNA sequence: TGTGCCACCAGATCAAGCGGGGGCAGCTCCTACGAGCAGTACTTC.

This clone was picked up a small number of times. The gene calls are TRBV10-3 and TRBJ2-1, with 7 bases that match TRBD1. The CDR3 runs 17 residues. The germline CDR1 and CDR2 sequences are ENHRY and SYGVKD. V dropped 6 bases and J dropped 8; count of bases not matched to a gene: 19. The CDR3 coding sequence is TGTGCCATCAGCTCCCCCGAAGCGCAGACAGGGCCTTATGAGCAGTTCTTC. Encoded protein: CAISSPEAQTGPYEQFF.

This rearrangement joins TRBV28 to TRBJ1-5; 7 nucleotides line up with TRBD1. Germline lookup yields CDR1 MDHEN and CDR2 SYDVKM. V lost 6 bases, J lost 5 bases, and 7 bases stayed unmatched. The CDR3 totals 14 residues. The CDR3 region has the DNA TGTGCCAGCAGCCCAGGGGGGCGGCATCAGCCCCAGCATTTT. It is translated as CASSPGGRHQPQHF. The full variable domain, in which reference TRBV28 and TRBJ1-5 provide the parts outside the CDR3, is DVKVTQSSRYLVKRTGEKVFLECVQDMDHENMFWYRQDPGLGLRLIYFSYDVKMKEKGDIPEGYSVSREKKERFSLILESASTNQTSMYLCASSPGGRHQPQHFGDGTRLSIL.

The J gene is TRBJ2-2, the V gene TRBV19, with a weak D call TRBD2 (5 bases). Trimming took off 5 bases at V and 3 bases at J, with 16 bases between the two ends. This CDR3 comprises 16 residues. The germline V gene encodes CDR1 LNHDA and CDR2 SQIVND (reference sequence). Written as DNA, the CDR3 is TGTGCCAGTAGTTTAAGAACGGGAAGATACACCGGGGAGCTGTTTTTT. Translated: CASSLRTGRYTGELFF.

This clone showed up just once. V and J are TRBV30 and TRBJ2-1, with TRBD2 as a possible D gene (6 bases). Trimming cost V 0 bases and J 6 bases, with 9 bases left between them. The length of the CDR3 is 13 residues. Germline values: CDR1 GTSNPN, CDR2 SVGIG (reference sequence). The CDR3 region has the DNA TGTGCCTGGAGTGTATACGGGGGCAATGAGCAGTTCTTC. Its translation: CAWSVYGGNEQFF.

The DNA for the CDR3 is TGTGCCAGCAGCTTATCTGGACGGGGAGGCTACACCTTC. It codes for CASSLSGRGGYTF. The chain couples TRBV7-9 to TRBJ1-2; D gene unclear. Trimming took off 2 bases at V and 8 bases at J, with 12 bases between the two ends. Germline V gives CDR1 SEHNR, CDR2 FQNEAQ (reference sequence). This CDR3 is 13 amino acids long.

In DNA, the CDR3 is TGCGCCAGCAGCTTGGCAGGGGATAGTGGCTACACCTTC. Its translation: CASSLAGDSGYTF. This chain links TRBV5-1 with TRBJ1-2, with D perhaps matching TRBD1 (6 bases). This CDR3 contains 13 residues. Germline V CDR1 and CDR2: SGHRS, YFSETQ. Trimming stripped 0 bases from V and 7 bases from J, with 10 bases between.

The chain has TRBV6-5 and TRBJ2-7, with D possibly matching TRBD1 (6 bases). The length of the CDR3 is 14 residues. Germline CDR1 reads MNHEY; CDR2 reads SVGAGI. The V and J ends lost 5 bases and 1 base respectively, with 12 bases between them. CDR3 residues: CASSGSDRSYEQYF. CDR3 bases: TGTGCCAGCAGTGGATCTGACAGGTCCTACGAGCAGTACTTC.

V is TRBV5-1 and J is TRBJ2-7; 10 bases are a match to TRBD1. The V gene end was trimmed by 4 bases and the J gene end by 6 bases; junction bases not matched to a gene: 4. Germline V lookup: CDR1 SGHRS, CDR2 YFSETQ. This CDR3 spans 13 amino acids. The CDR3: CASSGQGVFEQYF. CDR3 nucleotide sequence: TGCGCCAGCAGCGGACAGGGGGTATTCGAGCAGTACTTC. The variable domain in full, with the rest retrieved from reference TRBV5-1 and TRBJ2-7, is KAGVTQTPRYLIKTRGQQVTLSCSPISGHRSVSWYQQTPGQGLQFLFEYFSETQRNKGNFPGRFSGRQFSNSRSEMNVSTLELGDSALYLCASSGQGVFEQYFGPGTRLTVT.